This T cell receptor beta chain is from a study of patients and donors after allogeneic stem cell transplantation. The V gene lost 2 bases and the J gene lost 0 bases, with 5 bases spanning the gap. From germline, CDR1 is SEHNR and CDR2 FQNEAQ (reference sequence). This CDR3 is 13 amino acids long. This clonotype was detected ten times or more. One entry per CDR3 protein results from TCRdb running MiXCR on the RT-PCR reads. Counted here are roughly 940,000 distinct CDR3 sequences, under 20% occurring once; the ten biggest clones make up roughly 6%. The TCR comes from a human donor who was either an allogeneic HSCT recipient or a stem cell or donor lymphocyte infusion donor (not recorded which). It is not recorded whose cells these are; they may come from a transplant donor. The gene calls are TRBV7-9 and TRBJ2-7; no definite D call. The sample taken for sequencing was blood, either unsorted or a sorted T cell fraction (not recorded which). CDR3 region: CASSLQISYEQYF. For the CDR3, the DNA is TGTGCCAGCAGCTTACAGATCTCCTACGAGCAGTACTTC.